These 14 T cell receptor beta chains came from one sample sequenced in a study of blood T cell repertoires in COVID-19. Sequencing was performed with immunoSEQ multiplex PCR; in TCRdb, only in-frame clones are kept and a portion is missing. The sample carries 90,000 to 120,000 clones, roughly 92% recorded once. The sample comprised peripheral blood. All receptors derive from an older man with acute or convalescent COVID-19.

The V call is TRBV14, the J call TRBJ2-1; 8 bases align to TRBD2. In germline, CDR1 is SGHDN, CDR2 FVKESK. The CDR3 length is 18 residues. Losses at the gene ends were 0 bases for V and 9 bases for J; bases not matched to a gene: 16. The CDR3 is CASSQDRMISGSGSEQFF. Written as DNA, the CDR3 is TGTGCCAGCAGCCAAGATCGGATGATCAGCGGGAGCGGGAGTGAGCAGTTCTTC.

The chain uses TRBV3-1 (or the pseudogene TRBV3-2) and TRBJ1-1; perhaps TRBD1 as D (5 bases). Trimming pared 0 bases from V and 5 bases from J, leaving 10 bases between. Germline CDR1 LGHDT, CDR2 YNNKEL (reference sequence). The length of the CDR3 is 14 residues. The CDR3 region has the DNA TGTGCCAGCAGCCAAGACGGGGGGGGAACTGAAGCTTTCTTT. This gives the protein CASSQDGGGTEAFF.

The CDR3 sequence: CASSLDREETQYF. The CDR3 DNA reads TGTGCCAGCAGTTTAGATCGGGAAGAGACCCAGTACTTC. The J gene is TRBJ2-5, the V gene TRBV28; D is unresolved. The CDR3 totals 13 residues. CDR1 is MDHEN, CDR2 SYDVKM, per germline. The V and J ends lost 2 bases and 3 bases respectively, with 7 bases between them.

J is TRBJ1-2 and V is TRBV19, with D possibly being TRBD1 (6 bases). Looked up from germline, CDR1 is LNHDA and CDR2 is SQIVND (reference sequence). This CDR3 has 15 amino acids. V lost 3 bases and J lost 6, with 17 bases in between. This CDR3 reads CASSIRGAEGDGYTF. The CDR3 DNA reads TGTGCCAGTAGTATTCGGGGGGCTGAGGGGGATGGCTACACCTTC. Full variable domain (outside the CDR3, taken from reference TRBV19 and TRBJ1-2): DGGITQSPKYLFRKEGQNVTLSCEQNLNHDAMYWYRQDPGQGLRLIYYSQIVNDFQKGDIAEGYSVSREKKESFPLTVTSAQKNPTAFYLCASSIRGAEGDGYTFGSGTRLTVV.

The chain is built from TRBV25-1 and TRBJ2-1; D is perhaps TRBD1 (6 bases). Trimming took off 3 bases at V and 2 bases at J, with 8 bases between the two ends. Germline CDR1 reads MGHDK; CDR2 reads SYGVNS. The CDR3 covers 14 residues. CDR3 loop: CASSEGAPYNEQFF. For the CDR3, the DNA is TGTGCCAGCAGTGAGGGGGCCCCCTACAATGAGCAGTTCTTC.

The rearrangement uses TRBV3-1 (or the pseudogene TRBV3-2) and TRBJ1-3; a weak D match, TRBD1 (6 bases). Trimming shortened V by 4 bases and J by 0 bases, and 10 bases separated the two germline ends. The CDR3 loop spans 15 amino acids. CDR1 is LGHDT, CDR2 YNNKEL, per germline (reference sequence). CDR3 in amino acids: CASSPTGSSGNTIYF. In DNA form, the CDR3 reads TGTGCCAGCAGCCCCACAGGGAGCTCTGGAAACACCATATATTTT.

This chain connects TRBV5-6 to TRBJ1-1; tentative D call: TRBD1 (5 bases). Between the trimmed V and J ends, which lost 0 bases and 4 bases, there was a span of 25 bases. The germline CDR1 and CDR2 sequences are SGHDT and YYEEEE. This CDR3 region has 19 residues. CDR3: CASSLDWSGGIRAGTEAFF. DNA of the CDR3: TGTGCCAGCAGCTTGGATTGGAGTGGGGGGATTAGGGCAGGCACTGAAGCTTTCTTT.

The chain combines TRBV11-3 with TRBJ1-1; perhaps TRBD1 as D (5 bases). The CDR3 totals 14 residues. The germline gives CDR1 SGHNT, CDR2 YENEEA. Trimming pared 4 bases from V and 1 base from J, leaving 10 bases between. CDR3 nucleotide sequence: TGTGCCAGCAGCTCCGGGACTGCGAACACTGAAGCTTTCTTT. This translates into CASSSGTANTEAFF.

The CDR3 here is CASSEREGYNEQFF. The CDR3 DNA reads as TGTGCCAGCAGTGAGCGGGAGGGCTACAATGAGCAGTTCTTC. The chain links TRBV6-4 to TRBJ2-1; 9 bases map to TRBD2. This CDR3 is built from 14 residues. Germline V gene lookup returns CDR1 MRHNA and CDR2 SNTAGT. The J segment lost 3 bases and the V segment lost 3 bases, leaving 0 bases of the junction unmatched.

This chain uses TRBV18 with TRBJ2-7; no definite D call. Trimming took off 2 bases at V and 5 bases at J, with 7 bases between the two ends. From germline, CDR1 is KGHSH and CDR2 LQKENI. This CDR3 comprises 12 residues. CDR3 sequence (DNA): TGTGCCAGCTCACCATGGGCAGACGAGCAGTACTTC. Translated, it gives CASSPWADEQYF. The whole variable domain, remainder taken from reference TRBV18 and TRBJ2-7, is NAGVMQNPRHLVRRRGQEARLRCSPMKGHSHVYWYRQLPEEGLKFMVYLQKENIIDESGMPKERFSAEFPKEGPSILRIQQVVRGDSAAYFCASSPWADEQYFGPGTRLTVT.

This clone has only a few counts. The junction does not match germline at one end; this may be a read error. The CDR3 DNA sequence: TGTGCTAGCAGCTTCTCACGGGGAGCCAATGAGCAGTTCTTC. It specifies CASSFSRGANEQFF. The chain uses TRBV7-7 and TRBJ2-1; TRBD2 is a possible D gene (5 bases). Germline V lookup: CDR1 SSHAT, CDR2 FNYEAQ (reference sequence). There are 14 residues in the CDR3. Variable domain in full (rest from reference TRBV7-7 and TRBJ2-1): GAGVSQSPRYKVTKRGQDVTLRCDPISSHATLYWYQQALGQGPEFLTYFNYEAQPDKSGLPSDRFSAERPEGSISTLTIQRTEQRDSAMYRCASSFSRGANEQFFGPGTRLTVL.

The gene calls are TRBV4-1 and TRBJ2-7; 8 positions agree with TRBD1. Germline CDR1 MGHRA, CDR2 YSYEKL. The CDR3 consists of 14 residues. The junction had 2 bases not matched to a gene; V was cut back by 1 base and J by 3 bases. The CDR3 is CASSQVQGDYEQYF. DNA for the CDR3: TGCGCCAGCAGCCAAGTACAGGGGGACTACGAGCAGTACTTC.

This chain connects TRBV20-1 to TRBJ2-7; D uncertain. The V and J ends lost 5 bases and 3 bases respectively, with 8 bases between them. From germline, CDR1 is DFQATT and CDR2 SNEGSKA (reference sequence). This CDR3 is built from 11 residues. As DNA, the CDR3 is TGCAGTGCTCTCCAGGACTACGAGCAGTACTTC. Translation gives CSALQDYEQYF.

V gene TRBV4-3 combines with J gene TRBJ2-3; 7 nucleotides match TRBD1. The germline V gene encodes CDR1 LGHNA and CDR2 YSLEER. CDR3 size: 16 residues. V trimming: 1 base; J trimming: 1 base; junction bases outside the gene matches: 5. The CDR3 DNA reads TGCGCCAGCAGCCAAGGCCTGGGACAGCGCACAGATACGCAGTATTTT. This gives the protein CASSQGLGQRTDTQYF.